A single sample is the source of the 26 T cell receptor beta chains below, sequenced in a study of CD8+ T cells in alopecia areata. Reverse transcription of extracted RNA yielded cDNA, which provided the sequencing template. The repertoire was sequenced with immunoSEQ multiplex PCR; TCRdb's copy has only in-frame clones and lacks some. The data hold 150,000 to 200,000 clones, with 50% to 75% observed a single time. Treatment reported: oral pan-JAK inhibitor, 5-10 mg twice daily. This material consisted of CD4+ T cells sorted from blood, taken at approximately week 61, from a patient treated with tofacitinib. Every receptor here comes from a human donor with alopecia areata.

The gene calls are TRBV6-5 and TRBJ2-7, with D possibly matching TRBD1 (5 bases). The CDR3 is 13 residues long. V was cut by 3 bases and J by 7 bases, with 13 bases left in between. Germline V CDR1 and CDR2: MNHEY, SVGAGI. This CDR3 reads CASSYYSAGEQYF. The CDR3 region has the DNA TGTGCCAGCAGTTATTATTCGGCAGGGGAGCAGTACTTC.

The V and J genes are TRBV19 and TRBJ1-2, with TRBD1 as a possible D gene (6 bases). Looked up from germline, CDR1 is LNHDA and CDR2 is SQIVND (reference sequence). Deletions cut 5 bases from V and 7 bases from J, with 14 bases between. This CDR3 spans 13 amino acids. The DNA of the CDR3 is TGTGCCAGTAGTCCCGGGACAATCGGTGGCTACACCTTC. Its translation: CASSPGTIGGYTF.

Here the CDR3 reads CASRSEGYYGYTF. The CDR3 coding sequence is TGCGCCAGCCGTTCGGAGGGTTACTATGGCTACACCTTC. The rearrangement joins TRBV5-1 to TRBJ1-2; no clear D gene. Germline assignment: CDR1 SGHRS and CDR2 YFSETQ. The CDR3 length is 13 residues. The ends were cut back, 7 bases at V and 3 bases at J, with 13 bases in the middle.

The CDR3 is CASSDAVINTEAFF. The CDR3, as DNA: TGTGCCAGCAGTGATGCGGTCATTAACACTGAAGCTTTCTTT. This chain connects TRBV25-1 to TRBJ1-1; D is unclear. V shed 3 bases and J shed 2 bases, with 10 bases lying between them. Germline V gene data show CDR1 as MGHDK and CDR2 as SYGVNS. The CDR3 consists of 14 residues.

In this sample, this clone turned up a few times. V and J are TRBV25-1 and TRBJ1-4; 9 bases agree with TRBD1. Germline V CDR1 and CDR2: MGHDK, SYGVNS. With 8 bases clipped from V and 4 bases from J, the junction kept 11 bases outside the gene matches. There are 16 residues in the CDR3. CDR3 protein: CASPFGGTGLNEKLFF. The CDR3 DNA reads TGTGCCAGCCCCTTCGGCGGGACAGGGCTTAATGAAAAACTGTTTTTT.

The chain combines TRBV19 with TRBJ2-7; D gene unclear. This CDR3 comprises 10 residues. The germline V gene encodes CDR1 LNHDA and CDR2 SQIVND (reference sequence). Trimming took 10 bases from V and 7 from J, leaving 11 bases between them. CDR3 DNA sequence: TGTGCCACTCCCACCAGGGAGCAGTACTTC. This translates into CATPTREQYF. Filled out from reference TRBV19 and TRBJ2-7, the complete variable domain reads DGGITQSPKYLFRKEGQNVTLSCEQNLNHDAMYWYRQDPGQGLRLIYYSQIVNDFQKGDIAEGYSVSREKKESFPLTVTSAQKNPTAFYLCATPTREQYFGPGTRLTVT.

Comment on this clone: The sample contains more than one DNA sequence encoding this CDR3. The CDR3 protein is CASSAENTGELFF. DNA of the CDR3: TGTGCCAGCAGTGCGGAAAACACCGGGGAGCTGTTTTTT. The gene calls are TRBV2 and TRBJ2-2; D call uncertain. Germline V lookup: CDR1 SNHLY, CDR2 FYNNEI. This CDR3 is built from 13 residues. The V end was cut by 4 bases, the J end by 2 bases, with 5 bases between.

The V gene is TRBV18, the J gene TRBJ2-1; 8 nucleotides agree with TRBD2. CDR1 is KGHSH, CDR2 LQKENI, per germline. CDR3 length: 15 amino acids. With V trimmed by 3 bases and J by 7 bases, 8 bases remained unmatched. The CDR3 reads CASSPTRRGGNEQFF. The CDR3 region has the DNA TGTGCCAGCTCACCGACTAGACGGGGGGGTAATGAGCAGTTCTTC.

This clone was counted once. The genes are TRBV30 and TRBJ2-5, with 7 bases matching TRBD1. The ends lost 8 bases at V and 5 bases at J; junction bases unmatched: 11. The CDR3 has 13 residues. Germline V lookup: CDR1 GTSNPN, CDR2 SVGIG (reference sequence). The chain's CDR3 is CAGNRGRRETQYF. The CDR3 DNA follows: TGTGCCGGGAACAGGGGACGGCGGGAGACCCAGTACTTC.

J is TRBJ2-7 and V is TRBV7-9, with unresolved D. V shed 5 bases and J shed 3 bases, with 11 bases lying between them. This CDR3 is built from 13 residues. Germline CDR1 SEHNR, CDR2 FQNEAQ (reference sequence). CDR3 region: CASSVDSVYEQYF. CDR3 bases: TGTGCCAGCAGCGTAGACTCGGTCTACGAGCAGTACTTC.

The V gene is TRBV29-1, the J gene TRBJ1-1; 7 positions agree with TRBD1. The V gene's germline CDR1 is SQVTM and CDR2 ANQGSEA. With 4 bases clipped from V and 3 bases from J, the junction kept 5 bases outside the gene matches. The CDR3 is made up of 13 amino acids. The CDR3 loop reads CSVGQGGYTEAFF. CDR3 DNA sequence: TGCAGCGTTGGACAGGGTGGGTACACTGAAGCTTTCTTT.

The chain links TRBV25-1 to TRBJ1-2; weak D call: TRBD1 (6 bases). Trimming cost V 5 bases and J 8 bases, with 15 bases left between them. This CDR3 is 13 amino acids long. CDR1 MGHDK and CDR2 SYGVNS come from the germline V gene. The CDR3 spells CASSPGQGSGYTF. CDR3 DNA sequence: TGTGCCAGCAGTCCGGGACAAGGGAGCGGCTACACCTTC.

The V call is TRBV5-6, the J call TRBJ1-2, with D unclear. V was clipped by 6 bases and J by 6 bases, with 12 bases between them. This CDR3 comprises 12 residues. CDR1 SGHDT and CDR2 YYEEEE come from the germline V gene. CDR3 DNA sequence: TGTGCCAGCACTAAGGGAGTGCATGGCTACACCTTC. Encoded protein: CASTKGVHGYTF.

The chain has TRBV19 and TRBJ1-4; unclear D gene. There are 14 residues in the CDR3. Germline V gene sequence: CDR1 LNHDA, CDR2 SQIVND (reference sequence). Trimming took 7 bases from V and 0 from J, leaving 9 bases between them. The CDR3 spells CASTVSATNEKLFF. For the CDR3, the DNA is TGTGCCAGTACAGTCAGTGCAACTAATGAAAAACTGTTTTTT.

The rearrangement uses TRBV11-2 and TRBJ2-4, with 7 bases lining up with TRBD1. This CDR3 region has 14 residues. The germline V gene has CDR1 SGHAT and CDR2 FQNNGV. V shed 5 bases, J shed 1 base, and the junction held 2 bases outside the gene matches. The CDR3 spells CASSQDRAKNIQYF. As DNA, the CDR3 is TGTGCCAGCAGCCAGGACAGGGCCAAAAACATTCAGTACTTC.

This clone occurred a few times. V gene TRBV30 combines with J gene TRBJ1-2; D gene ambiguous. V was shortened by 2 bases and J by 5 bases, with 9 bases between the two germline ends. The CDR3 has 12 amino acids. The germline gives CDR1 GTSNPN, CDR2 SVGIG (reference sequence). This CDR3 is CAWSRPAYGYTF. The CDR3 DNA sequence: TGTGCCTGGAGTAGGCCAGCTTATGGCTACACCTTC.

The chain couples TRBV4-1 to TRBJ2-1, with 8 positions matching TRBD1. The length of the CDR3 is 14 residues. The germline gives CDR1 MGHRA, CDR2 YSYEKL. With 4 bases clipped from V and 9 bases from J, the junction kept 8 bases outside the gene matches. CDR3 region: CASSRTGNMGEQFF. CDR3 nucleotides: TGCGCCAGCAGCCGGACAGGGAATATGGGTGAGCAGTTCTTC.

This clone was detected once. This chain uses TRBV29-1 with TRBJ2-7, with TRBD1 identical over 8 bases. The trim removed 7 bases at V and 5 bases at J, leaving 7 bases unmatched. CDR3 length: 12 amino acids. Per germline, CDR1 SQVTM and CDR2 ANQGSEA. CDR3: CSGLTGAHEQYF. The CDR3, as DNA: TGCAGCGGATTGACAGGGGCTCACGAGCAGTACTTC.

This clone appeared many times. V is TRBV2 and J is TRBJ2-6, with D perhaps TRBD1 (7 bases). Trimming pared 2 bases from V and 0 bases from J, leaving 29 bases between. Germline V gene data show CDR1 as SNHLY and CDR2 as FYNNEI. The CDR3 runs to 23 residues. CDR3 coding DNA: TGTGCCAGCAGTGAATGGGGAGACAGGGACTGGATCCATTACAGCTCTGGGGCCAACGTCCTGACTTTC. This sequence encodes CASSEWGDRDWIHYSSGANVLTF.

This clone was counted between two and nine times. The chain recombines TRBV29-1 with TRBJ2-1; D call uncertain. Looked up from germline, CDR1 is SQVTM and CDR2 is ANQGSEA. This CDR3 is built from 11 residues. Between the trimmed V and J ends, which lost 4 bases and 4 bases, there was a span of 5 bases. CDR3: CSVVGYNEQFF. The CDR3 DNA sequence: TGCAGCGTTGTAGGTTACAATGAGCAGTTCTTC.

This sequence joins TRBV11-2 and TRBJ1-2, with unresolved D. Germline V gene data show CDR1 as SGHAT and CDR2 as FQNNGV. The V end was cut by 1 base, the J end by 3 bases, with 3 bases between. The CDR3 totals 12 residues. CDR3 in amino acids: CASSLGDYGYTF. The CDR3 bases are TGTGCCAGCAGCTTAGGGGACTATGGCTACACCTTC.

The V gene is TRBV2, the J gene TRBJ1-1, with D possibly TRBD1 on 5 matching bases. The CDR3 consists of 13 residues. Germline-derived CDR1 and CDR2 are SNHLY and FYNNEI. Between the trimmed V and J ends, which lost 5 bases and 2 bases, there was a span of 9 bases. CDR3 bases: TGTGCCAGCAGTTATACAGGAAACACTGAAGCTTTCTTT. Amino acids: CASSYTGNTEAFF.

V gene TRBV7-8 combines with J gene TRBJ2-1, with 7 bases that match TRBD1. The trim removed 2 bases at V and 1 base at J, leaving 2 bases unmatched. Germline V lookup: CDR1 SGHVS, CDR2 FQNEAQ. The length of the CDR3 is 15 residues. The CDR3 is CASSLQGVSYNEQFF. In nucleotides, the CDR3 is TGTGCCAGCAGCTTACAGGGGGTGTCCTACAATGAGCAGTTCTTC.

The chain has TRBV2 and TRBJ2-1; D unclear. Trimming shortened V by 2 bases and J by 9 bases, and 11 bases separated the two germline ends. The V gene's germline CDR1 is SNHLY and CDR2 FYNNEI. This CDR3 spans 13 amino acids. The CDR3 reads CASSESWHPEQFF. The DNA for the CDR3 is TGTGCCAGCAGTGAATCCTGGCACCCTGAGCAGTTCTTC.

This sequence joins TRBV11-2 and TRBJ1-5, with 8 bases fitting TRBD1. CDR1 and CDR2 (germline): SGHAT, FQNNGV. After removal of 5 bases from V and 6 bases from J, the junction contained 6 bases not matched to a gene. The CDR3 has 14 amino acids. As DNA, the CDR3 is TGTGCCAGCAGCGTGACAGGGGTGGGTCAGCCCCAGCATTTT. Amino acid sequence: CASSVTGVGQPQHF.

This clone was observed a handful of times. This sequence joins TRBV5-6 and TRBJ1-2, with TRBD1 identical over 10 bases. Germline lookup yields CDR1 SGHDT and CDR2 YYEEEE. V shed 2 bases, J shed 5 bases, and the junction held 9 bases outside the gene matches. The length of the CDR3 is 16 residues. The CDR3 DNA is TGTGCCAGCAGCTTTGATCCGGGACAGGGGCTATATGGCTACACCTTC. Protein sequence: CASSFDPGQGLYGYTF.